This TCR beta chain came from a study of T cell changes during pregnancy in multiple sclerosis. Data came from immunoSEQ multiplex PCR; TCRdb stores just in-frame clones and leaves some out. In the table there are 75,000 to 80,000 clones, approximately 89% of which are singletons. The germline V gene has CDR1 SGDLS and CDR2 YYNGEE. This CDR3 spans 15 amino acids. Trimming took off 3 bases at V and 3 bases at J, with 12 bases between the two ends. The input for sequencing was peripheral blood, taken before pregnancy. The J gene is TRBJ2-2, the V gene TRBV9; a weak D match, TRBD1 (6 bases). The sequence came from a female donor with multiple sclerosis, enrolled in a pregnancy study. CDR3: CASSAQGLDTGELFF. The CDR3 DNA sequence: TGTGCCAGCAGCGCACAGGGATTAGACACCGGGGAGCTGTTTTTT.